The source of this T cell receptor beta chain is a study of shared clonotypes between healthy human individuals (dated by TCRdb to 2020 to 2021). Regarding the study in general: Three men and two women, aged 18 to 49 years, made up the cohort. For each donor, CD4 naive and CD4 memory were each given three plates, CD8 naive was given two plates, and CD8 memory was given one plate. The study deeply sequenced blood TCR repertoires of five healthy adults to estimate repertoire size and the extent of clonotype sharing between individuals. Different laboratories and diverse techniques were used to prepare libraries and sequence TCR repertoires, to increase sequencing depth and limit assay-specific biases. Per donor, leukapheresis produced somewhere between about 0.85 and 10 billion PBMCs. The full study reports these points: Even with the large sequencing depth, rarefaction of the sorted-subset datasets indicated that sequencing was incomplete. Only blood was sampled, and tissue TCR repertoires likely differ from those in blood. Because the study included a small number of donors, the genetic and exposure-history diversity represented was limited. When a handful of donors were compared, the shared fraction of clonotypes was about 5.5% for naive CD4, about 4% for naive CD8, 2.3% for memory CD4, and around 0.4% for memory CD8. Pairwise subsampling indicated that sequencing depth was expected to affect the degree of clonotype sharing among donors. Estimated clonotype richness was generally larger for naive than for memory subsets. Compared with non-shared clonotypes, the clonotypes found in all four sorted-subset donors had higher generation probabilities.

A word on this clone: There is no known antigen for this receptor. Nothing much larger sits one base from this clone, and base qualities are not available.

Using the deep immunoSEQ assay, multiplex PCR amplified TCR CDR3 regions from genomic DNA. Extracted genomic DNA from each cell subset was distributed evenly across all wells of several immunoSEQ 96-well plates, and each plate was treated as a replicate. For sorted subsets, each replicate PCR was loaded with 200 ng genomic DNA, equivalent to 30,000 or so T cell genomes. Purified libraries were measured with a Qubit 3.0 fluorometer, size-checked on a Bioanalyzer 2100, and measured again with the KAPA Library Quantification kit. Every immunoSEQ 96-well plate was sequenced on a separate single-read 150-cycle Illumina NextSeq 550 flow cell. The paper's data handling went like this. The immunoSEQ output contained only junctional sequences without quality scores, so filtering could not match that applied to full-length reads. Sequences were annotated with PyIR, a Python wrapper for IgBLAST v1.9, and V/J genes and CDR3 were assigned using IMGT germline references. Reads with weak V/J assignments (E-value above 1e-6), missing CDR3, stop codons, out-of-frame junctions, or ambiguous translated residues were removed. V3J clonotypes were defined as sequences sharing the same inferred V gene, J gene, and CDR3 amino acid sequence. The percentage overlap between two repertoires was calculated by dividing the number of shared unique clonotypes by the size of the smaller repertoire. Three approaches were used to assess repertoire richness: RTK rarefaction, the Chao1 estimator, and Recon v2.1 estimates of unobserved clonotypes. For all TCRbeta clonotypes obtained by the gDNA method from a few donors, generation probabilities were computed with OLGA. Sourced from immuneACCESS, this table was stored by TCRdb with only in-frame sequences that have V and J called. A share of the clones is absent; for the studies checked, an unresolved V gene accounts for under half, and the remainder has no known explanation. V, J and clone size derive from that table, while D and trimming were established from the DNA sequence. In this sample the table shows 950,000 to 1,100,000 clones, about 70% of which occur a single time. Approximately 1.5% of the sample is in the top ten clones.

The donors were healthy, HIV-negative adults who had no recently reported acute infections or vaccinations. Every donor was a Caucasian adult residing in Nashville, Tennessee, USA. CD4+ T cells were enriched through magnetic negative selection, after which naive cells were positively selected on CD45RA and the remaining negative fraction served as the memory subset. Blood was collected by leukapheresis, and PBMCs were isolated by Ficoll-Histopaque density gradient centrifugation and then cryopreserved in liquid nitrogen vapor phase. Purity and quantity of every magnetically sorted T cell population were checked by analytical flow cytometry. From each sorted fraction, genomic DNA was isolated and quantified by UV absorbance on a Nanodrop 2000c. The CDR3 contains 15 residues, cysteine and phenylalanine counted. The retained sequence is limited to the CDR3, 45 bases, with the frame set at the first base. V trim: 7 bases; J trim: 5 bases; unmatched bases: 11. CDR1 and CDR2 are drawn from the germline V gene: MNHEY, SVGAGI.

Sequencing used memory CD4+ T cells sorted from blood. The cell subset or site label here, explained by the study, means: CD45RA-negative fraction. The sequence was obtained from a man aged 18-30 years in good health. The chain is made from TRBV6-5 and TRBJ2-5; 9 nucleotides in the junction match TRBD2. This receptor has the CDR3 CASNSAGGLRETQYF. At the DNA level, the sequence is TGTGCCAGCAATTCTGCGGGGGGGCTTAGGGAGACCCAGTACTTC.